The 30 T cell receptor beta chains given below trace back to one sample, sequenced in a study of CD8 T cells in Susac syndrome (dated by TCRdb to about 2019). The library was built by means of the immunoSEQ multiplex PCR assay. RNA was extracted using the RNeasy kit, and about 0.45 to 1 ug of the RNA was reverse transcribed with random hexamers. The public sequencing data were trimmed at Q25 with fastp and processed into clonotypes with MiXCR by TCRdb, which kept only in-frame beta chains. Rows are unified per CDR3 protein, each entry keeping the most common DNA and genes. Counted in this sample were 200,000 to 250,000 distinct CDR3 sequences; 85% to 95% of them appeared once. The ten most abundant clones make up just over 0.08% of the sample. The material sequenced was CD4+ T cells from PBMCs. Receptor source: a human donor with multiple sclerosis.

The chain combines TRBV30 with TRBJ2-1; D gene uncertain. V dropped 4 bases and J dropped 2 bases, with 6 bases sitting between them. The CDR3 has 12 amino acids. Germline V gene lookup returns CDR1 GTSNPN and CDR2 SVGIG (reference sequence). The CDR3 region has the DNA TGTGCCTGGACACCGACCTACAATGAGCAGTTCTTC. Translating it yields CAWTPTYNEQFF. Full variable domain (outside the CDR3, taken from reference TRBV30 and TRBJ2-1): SQTIHQWPATLVQPVGSPLSLECTVEGTSNPNLYWYRQAAGRGLQLLFYSVGIGQISSEVPQNLSASRPQDRQFILSSKKLLLSDSGFYLCAWTPTYNEQFFGPGTRLTVL.

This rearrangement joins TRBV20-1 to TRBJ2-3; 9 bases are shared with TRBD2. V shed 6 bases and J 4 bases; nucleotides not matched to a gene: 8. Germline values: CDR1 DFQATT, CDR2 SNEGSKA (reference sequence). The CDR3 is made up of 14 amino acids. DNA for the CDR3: TGCAGTGCCCCCCGGGCTAGCGGGGCAGATACGCAGTATTTT. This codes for CSAPRASGADTQYF.

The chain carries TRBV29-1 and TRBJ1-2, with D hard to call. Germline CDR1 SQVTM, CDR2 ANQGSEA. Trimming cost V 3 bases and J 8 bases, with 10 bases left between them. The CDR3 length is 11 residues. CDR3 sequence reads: CSVEVGNGYTF. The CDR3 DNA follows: TGCAGCGTTGAGGTGGGGAACGGCTACACCTTC.

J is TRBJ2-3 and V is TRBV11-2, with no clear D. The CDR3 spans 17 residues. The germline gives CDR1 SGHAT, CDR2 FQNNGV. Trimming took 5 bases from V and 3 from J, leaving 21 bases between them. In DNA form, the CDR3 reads TGTGCCAGCAGCCGCCCGCTTAGGGTTGGCCAGACAGATACGCAGTATTTT. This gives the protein CASSRPLRVGQTDTQYF.

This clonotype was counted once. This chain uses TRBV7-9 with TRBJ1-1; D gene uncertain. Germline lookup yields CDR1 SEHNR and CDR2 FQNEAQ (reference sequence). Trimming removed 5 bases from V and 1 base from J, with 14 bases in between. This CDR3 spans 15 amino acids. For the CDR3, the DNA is TGTGCCAGCAGCGACGTCGGCGGGAGGAACACTGAAGCTTTCTTT. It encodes CASSDVGGRNTEAFF.

As DNA, the CDR3 is TGCAGCGTTGAGGGGGGAAGCGACTATGGCTACACCTTC. Its translation: CSVEGGSDYGYTF. This chain uses TRBV29-1 with TRBJ1-2; D possibly corresponds to TRBD1 (5 bases). Germline CDR1 is SQVTM and CDR2 is ANQGSEA. The CDR3 runs to 13 residues. Trimming left V 3 bases short and J 3 bases short, with 11 bases between.

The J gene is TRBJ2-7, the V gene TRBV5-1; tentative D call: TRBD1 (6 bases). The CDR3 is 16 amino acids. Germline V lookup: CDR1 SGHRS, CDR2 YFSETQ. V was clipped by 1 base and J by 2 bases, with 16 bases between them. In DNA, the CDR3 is TGCGCCAGCAGCTTGACGGGACAACTACTTGCCTACGAGCAGTACTTC. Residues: CASSLTGQLLAYEQYF. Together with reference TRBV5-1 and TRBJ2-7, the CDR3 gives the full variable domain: KAGVTQTPRYLIKTRGQQVTLSCSPISGHRSVSWYQQTPGQGLQFLFEYFSETQRNKGNFPGRFSGRQFSNSRSEMNVSTLELGDSALYLCASSLTGQLLAYEQYFGPGTRLTVT.

The CDR3 DNA follows: TGCAGAGAGATGACAGATACGCAGTATTTT. This encodes CREMTDTQYF. The rearrangement uses TRBV29-1 and TRBJ2-3; no clear D gene. The CDR3 spans 10 residues. Germline V gives CDR1 SQVTM, CDR2 ANQGSEA.

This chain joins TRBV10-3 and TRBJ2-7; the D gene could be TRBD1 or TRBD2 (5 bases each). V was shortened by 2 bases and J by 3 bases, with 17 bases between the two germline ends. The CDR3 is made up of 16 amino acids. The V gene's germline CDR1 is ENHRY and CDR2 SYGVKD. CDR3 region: CAISEPSGRLSYEQYF. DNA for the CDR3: TGTGCCATCAGTGAGCCCTCGGGACGGCTAAGCTACGAGCAGTACTTC.

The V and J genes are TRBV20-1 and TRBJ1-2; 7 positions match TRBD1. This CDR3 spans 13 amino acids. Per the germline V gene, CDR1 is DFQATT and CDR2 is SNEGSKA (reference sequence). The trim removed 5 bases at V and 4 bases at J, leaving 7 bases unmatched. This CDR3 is CSAVRQGLYGYTF. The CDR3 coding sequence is TGCAGTGCTGTTAGACAGGGTCTCTATGGCTACACCTTC.

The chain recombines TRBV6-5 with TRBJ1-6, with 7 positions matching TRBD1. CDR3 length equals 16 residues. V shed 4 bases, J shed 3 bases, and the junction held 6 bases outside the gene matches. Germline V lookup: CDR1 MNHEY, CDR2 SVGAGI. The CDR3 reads CASSFGTAHYNSPLHF. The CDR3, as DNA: TGTGCCAGCAGTTTTGGGACAGCTCACTATAATTCACCCCTCCACTTT.

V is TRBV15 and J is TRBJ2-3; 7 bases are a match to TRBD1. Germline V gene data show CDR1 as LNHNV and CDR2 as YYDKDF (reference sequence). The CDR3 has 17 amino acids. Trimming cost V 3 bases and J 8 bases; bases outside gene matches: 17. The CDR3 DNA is TGTGCCACCAGCAGGCGAGAGGGGGCCGATCCCAGAGGTACGCAGTATTTT. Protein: CATSRREGADPRGTQYF. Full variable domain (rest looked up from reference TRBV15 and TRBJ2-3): DAMVIQNPRYQVTQFGKPVTLSCSQTLNHNVMYWYQQKSSQAPKLLFHYYDKDFNNEADTPDNFQSRRPNTSFCFLDIRSPGLGDTAMYLCATSRREGADPRGTQYFGPGTRLTVL.

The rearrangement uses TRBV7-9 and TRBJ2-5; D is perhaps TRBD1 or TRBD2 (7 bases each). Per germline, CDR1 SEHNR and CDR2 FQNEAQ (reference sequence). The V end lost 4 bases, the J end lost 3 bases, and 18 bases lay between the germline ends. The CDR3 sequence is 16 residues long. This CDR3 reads CASSSYRGGEEETQYF. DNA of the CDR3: TGTGCCAGCAGCTCCTACAGGGGAGGGGAAGAAGAGACCCAGTACTTC.

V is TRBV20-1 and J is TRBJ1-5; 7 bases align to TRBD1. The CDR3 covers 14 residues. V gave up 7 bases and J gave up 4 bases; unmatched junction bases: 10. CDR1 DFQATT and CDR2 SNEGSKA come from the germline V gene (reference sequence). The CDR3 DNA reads TGCAGTGTTAAGGAACAGGGGCCAAATCAGCCCCAGCATTTT. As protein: CSVKEQGPNQPQHF.

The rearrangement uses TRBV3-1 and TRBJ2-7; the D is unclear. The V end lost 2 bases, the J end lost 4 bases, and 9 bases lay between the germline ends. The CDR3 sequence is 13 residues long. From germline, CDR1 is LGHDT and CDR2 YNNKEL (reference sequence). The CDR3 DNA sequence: TGTGCCAGCAGCCAAATGGGCCCTTACGAGCAGTACTTC. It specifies CASSQMGPYEQYF.

The CDR3 is CASRGDANTEAFF. The CDR3 DNA sequence: TGTGCCAGCAGAGGGGACGCCAACACTGAAGCTTTCTTT. V and J are TRBV2 and TRBJ1-1, with D perhaps TRBD1 (5 bases). Trimming left V 6 bases short and J 2 bases short, with 10 bases between. The CDR3 loop spans 13 amino acids. Germline loops: CDR1 SNHLY, CDR2 FYNNEI.

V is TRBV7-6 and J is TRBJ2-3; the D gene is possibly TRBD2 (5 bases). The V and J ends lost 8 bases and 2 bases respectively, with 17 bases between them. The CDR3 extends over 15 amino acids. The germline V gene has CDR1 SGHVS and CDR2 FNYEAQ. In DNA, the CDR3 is TGTGCCAGCGCCGGACTTCCCCAATTCACAGATACGCAGTATTTT. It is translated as CASAGLPQFTDTQYF.

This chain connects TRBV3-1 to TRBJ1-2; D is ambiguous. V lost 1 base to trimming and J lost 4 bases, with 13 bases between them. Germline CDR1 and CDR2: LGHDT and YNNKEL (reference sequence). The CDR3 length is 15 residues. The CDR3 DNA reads TGTGCCAGCAGCCAAGCCCCCCGCCAGGTCTATGGCTACACCTTC. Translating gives CASSQAPRQVYGYTF.

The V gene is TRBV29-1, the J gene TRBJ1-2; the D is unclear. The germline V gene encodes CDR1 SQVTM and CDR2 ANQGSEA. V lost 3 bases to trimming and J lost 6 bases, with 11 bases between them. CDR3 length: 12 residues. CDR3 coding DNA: TGCAGCGTTGAGGGGAGATTCGATGGCTACACCTTC. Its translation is CSVEGRFDGYTF.

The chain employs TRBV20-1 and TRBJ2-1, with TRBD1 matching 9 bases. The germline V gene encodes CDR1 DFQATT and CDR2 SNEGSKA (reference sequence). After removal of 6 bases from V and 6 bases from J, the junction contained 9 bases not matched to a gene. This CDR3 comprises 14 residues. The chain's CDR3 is CSARDRVLPNEQFF. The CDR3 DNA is TGCAGTGCAAGGGACAGGGTCCTTCCCAATGAGCAGTTCTTC.

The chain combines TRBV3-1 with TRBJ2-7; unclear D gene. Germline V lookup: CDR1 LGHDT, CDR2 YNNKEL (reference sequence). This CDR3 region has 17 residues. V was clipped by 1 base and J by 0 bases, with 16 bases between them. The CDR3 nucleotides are TGTGCCAGCAGCCAAGGTCTTTGGCAGGCCCTCTCCTACGAGCAGTACTTC. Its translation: CASSQGLWQALSYEQYF.

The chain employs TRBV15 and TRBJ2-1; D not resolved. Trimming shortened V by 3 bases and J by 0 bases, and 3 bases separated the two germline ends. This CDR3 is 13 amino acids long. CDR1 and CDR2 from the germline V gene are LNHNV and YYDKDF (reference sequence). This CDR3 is CATSRSSYNEQFF. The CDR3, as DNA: TGTGCCACCAGCAGGAGCTCCTACAATGAGCAGTTCTTC.

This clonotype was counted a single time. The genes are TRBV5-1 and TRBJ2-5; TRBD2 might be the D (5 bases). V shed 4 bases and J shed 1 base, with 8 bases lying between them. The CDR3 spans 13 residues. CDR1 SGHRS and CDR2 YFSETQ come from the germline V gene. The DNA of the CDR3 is TGCGCCAGCAGCCGGGGATTCCAAGAGACCCAGTACTTC. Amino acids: CASSRGFQETQYF. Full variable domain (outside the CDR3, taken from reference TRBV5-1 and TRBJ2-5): KAGVTQTPRYLIKTRGQQVTLSCSPISGHRSVSWYQQTPGQGLQFLFEYFSETQRNKGNFPGRFSGRQFSNSRSEMNVSTLELGDSALYLCASSRGFQETQYFGPGTRLLVL.

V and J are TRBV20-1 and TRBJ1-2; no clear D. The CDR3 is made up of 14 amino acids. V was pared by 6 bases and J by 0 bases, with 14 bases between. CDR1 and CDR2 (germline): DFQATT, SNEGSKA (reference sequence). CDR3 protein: CSAGDRKANYGYTF. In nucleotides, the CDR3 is TGCAGTGCCGGCGACCGGAAAGCTAACTATGGCTACACCTTC.

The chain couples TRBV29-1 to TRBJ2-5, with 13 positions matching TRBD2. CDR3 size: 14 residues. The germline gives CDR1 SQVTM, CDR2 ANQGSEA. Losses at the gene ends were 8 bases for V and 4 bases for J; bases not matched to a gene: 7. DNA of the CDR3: TGCAGCCTCGCGGGACTAGCGGGACTAGAGACCCAGTACTTC. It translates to CSLAGLAGLETQYF.

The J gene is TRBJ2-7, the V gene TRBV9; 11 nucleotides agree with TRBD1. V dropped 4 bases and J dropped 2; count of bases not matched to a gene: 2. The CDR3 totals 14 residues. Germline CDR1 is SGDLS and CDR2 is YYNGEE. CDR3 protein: CASSPGQGAYEQYV. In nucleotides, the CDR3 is TGTGCCAGCAGCCCGGGACAGGGGGCCTACGAGCAGTACGTC.

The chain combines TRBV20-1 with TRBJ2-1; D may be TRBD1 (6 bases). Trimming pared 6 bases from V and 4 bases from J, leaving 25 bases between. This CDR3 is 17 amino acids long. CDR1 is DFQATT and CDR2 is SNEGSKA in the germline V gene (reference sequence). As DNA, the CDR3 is TGCAGTGCCACGACTGGGGTTGTCCAGGGGTTTTACAATGAGCAGTTCTTC. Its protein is CSATTGVVQGFYNEQFF.

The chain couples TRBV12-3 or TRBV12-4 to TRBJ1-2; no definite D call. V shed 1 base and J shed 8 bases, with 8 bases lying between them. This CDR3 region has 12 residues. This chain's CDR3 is CASSLGGGGYTF. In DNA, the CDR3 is TGTGCCAGCAGTTTAGGGGGAGGCGGCTACACCTTC.

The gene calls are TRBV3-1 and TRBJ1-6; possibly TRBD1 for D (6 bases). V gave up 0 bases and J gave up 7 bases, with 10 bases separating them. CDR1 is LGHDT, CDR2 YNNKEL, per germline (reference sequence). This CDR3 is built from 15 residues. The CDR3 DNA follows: TGTGCCAGCAGCCAAGATGGGGGCTCCAATTCACCCCTCCACTTT. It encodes CASSQDGGSNSPLHF.

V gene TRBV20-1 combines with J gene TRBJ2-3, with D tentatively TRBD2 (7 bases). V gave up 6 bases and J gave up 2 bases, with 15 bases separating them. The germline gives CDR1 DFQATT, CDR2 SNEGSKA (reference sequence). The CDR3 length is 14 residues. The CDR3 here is CSAPRAGATDTQYF. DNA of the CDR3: TGCAGTGCCCCCCGGGCGGGGGCCACAGATACGCAGTATTTT.